These T cell receptor beta chains were read from a single sample in a study of blood T cell repertoires in COVID-19. Using immunoSEQ multiplex PCR, the repertoire was profiled, and TCRdb retains in-frame clones only, with some absent. The profile covers around 300,000 clones, with roughly 91% appearing a single time and 1.9% taken by the ten largest. The specimen sequenced was PBMCs or T cells enriched from blood (not recorded which). These receptors were collected from a woman aged 60-75 years who had recovered from COVID-19. CDR3s include the opening cysteine and the closing phenylalanine or tryptophan. The D gene is left open where the match is weak. Rows may omit the clone size; those that give it use once, few, many or a size class.

D: TRBD2; J: TRBJ2-1; size: .; V: TRBV28; CDR3: CASSFKGLAYNEQFF; DNA: TGTGCCAGCAGTTTTAAGGGACTAGCGTACAATGAGCAGTTCTTC
D: TRBD1; J: TRBJ1-4; size: .; V: TRBV28; CDR3: CATQGAGEKLFF; DNA: TGTGCCACCCAGGGGGCGGGAGAAAAACTGTTTTTT
D: .; J: TRBJ2-3; size: .; V: TRBV4-1; CDR3: CASSQSRLTDTQYF; DNA: TGCGCCAGCAGCCAATCGCGGCTCACAGATACGCAGTATTTT
D: .; J: TRBJ1-1; size: .; V: TRBV5-1; CDR3: CASSHSGQTNEAFF; DNA: TGCGCCAGCAGCCACTCAGGACAGACCAATGAAGCTTTCTTT
D: .; J: TRBJ1-1; size: .; V: TRBV6-6; CDR3: CASSYLGGWAFF; DNA: TGTGCCAGCAGTTACCTGGGGGGGTGGGCTTTCTTT
D: TRBD1; J: TRBJ1-2; size: .; V: TRBV30; CDR3: CAWSVFRVEGARGYTF; DNA: TGTGCCTGGAGTGTTTTTAGGGTGGAGGGGGCGAGGGGCTACACCTTC
D: .; J: TRBJ1-4; size: .; V: TRBV7-8; CDR3: CASSSPGGTLNEKLFF; DNA: TGTGCCAGCAGCTCGCCGGGCGGGACCCTTAATGAAAAACTGTTTTTT
D: .; J: TRBJ2-3; size: .; V: TRBV2; CDR3: CASSDWDSRQYF; DNA: TGTGCCAGCAGTGACTGGGACTCTAGGCAGTATTTT
D: TRBD1; J: TRBJ1-5; size: .; V: TRBV7-9; CDR3: CASSLGGTGGLPQHF; DNA: TGTGCCAGCAGCTTAGGGGGGACAGGGGGCCTGCCCCAGCATTTT
D: .; J: TRBJ2-7; size: .; V: TRBV3-1/TRBV3-2; CDR3: CASSQESQGNEQYF; DNA: TGTGCCAGCAGCCAAGAGAGTCAGGGAAACGAGCAGTACTTC
D: TRBD1; J: TRBJ1-3; size: few; V: TRBV9; CDR3: CASSVAYTGALRTNTIYF; DNA: TGTGCCAGCAGCGTAGCTTATACAGGGGCCCTAAGAACAAACACCATATATTTT
D: TRBD1; J: TRBJ2-1; size: once; V: TRBV11-3; CDR3: CASSTSTPGQGRNEQFF; DNA: TGTGCCAGCAGCACATCAACCCCGGGACAGGGCCGGAATGAGCAGTTCTTC
D: .; J: TRBJ2-3; size: once; V: TRBV11-3; CDR3: CASSSTDTQYF; DNA: TGTGCCAGCAGCTCAACAGATACGCAGTATTTT
D: TRBD1; J: TRBJ1-2; size: .; V: TRBV24-1; CDR3: CATSDPKTGGYGYTF; DNA: TGTGCCACCAGTGACCCAAAGACAGGGGGTTATGGCTACACCTTC
D: .; J: TRBJ1-6; size: .; V: TRBV5-1; CDR3: CASSSLGSSYNSPLHF; DNA: TGCGCCAGCAGCTCCCTGGGGAGCTCCTATAATTCACCCCTCCACTTT
D: .; J: TRBJ1-2; size: .; V: TRBV28; CDR3: CASRDSVNYGYTF; DNA: TGTGCCAGCAGGGACAGTGTAAACTATGGCTACACCTTC
D: .; J: TRBJ1-1; size: .; V: TRBV9; CDR3: CASSVGLGQFYTEAFF; DNA: TGTGCCAGCAGCGTAGGTTTAGGACAGTTCTACACTGAAGCTTTCTTT
D: .; J: TRBJ1-5; size: .; V: TRBV28; CDR3: CASSLGGGLTYQPQHF; DNA: TGTGCCAGCAGTCTAGGGGGGGGCCTTACTTATCAGCCCCAGCATTTT
D: .; J: TRBJ1-1; size: .; V: TRBV19; CDR3: CASSMIGGDTEAFF; DNA: TGTGCCAGTAGTATGATAGGGGGGGACACTGAAGCTTTCTTT
D: .; J: TRBJ1-2; size: .; V: TRBV28; CDR3: CASSYPVEGANYGYTF; DNA: TGTGCCAGCAGTTACCCGGTGGAGGGCGCTAACTATGGCTACACCTTC
D: .; J: TRBJ2-1; size: .; V: TRBV6-5; CDR3: CASSYSFPGEQFF; DNA: TGTGCCAGCAGTTACTCGTTCCCAGGTGAGCAGTTCTTC
D: TRBD1; J: TRBJ2-7; size: .; V: TRBV5-1; CDR3: CASSLRGQSYEQYF; DNA: TGCGCCAGCAGCCTCCGGGGACAGTCCTACGAGCAGTACTTC
D: .; J: TRBJ2-2; size: .; V: TRBV28; CDR3: CASGPFGGTGELFF; DNA: TGTGCCAGCGGCCCCTTCGGGGGAACCGGGGAGCTGTTTTTT
D: .; J: TRBJ2-7; size: .; V: TRBV2; CDR3: CASSPLDYEQYF; DNA: TGTGCCAGCAGTCCCCTAGACTACGAGCAGTACTTC
D: .; J: TRBJ1-6; size: .; V: TRBV19; CDR3: CASSPGLKNSPLHF; DNA: TGTGCCAGTAGCCCGGGACTGAAGAATTCACCCCTCCACTTT
D: .; J: TRBJ1-1; size: .; V: TRBV5-1; CDR3: CASSLYQIPNTEAFF; DNA: TGCGCCAGCAGCTTGTACCAGATTCCGAACACTGAAGCTTTCTTT
D: TRBD1; J: TRBJ2-7; size: .; V: TRBV19; CDR3: CASSTTGGQYEQYF; DNA: TGTGCCAGTAGTACCACAGGGGGACAGTACGAGCAGTACTTC
D: TRBD2; J: TRBJ2-7; size: .; V: TRBV5-1; CDR3: CASSRGLAGPYEQYF; DNA: TGCGCCAGCAGCAGGGGACTAGCGGGGCCCTACGAGCAGTACTTC
D: TRBD1; J: TRBJ2-5; size: few; V: TRBV7-3; CDR3: CASSFQGQTGETQYF; DNA: TGTGCCAGCAGCTTTCAGGGACAGACCGGGGAGACCCAGTACTTC
D: .; J: TRBJ2-7; size: .; V: TRBV18; CDR3: CASSPAGIEQYF; DNA: TGTGCCAGCTCACCGGCGGGGATCGAGCAGTACTTC
D: .; J: TRBJ2-1; size: .; V: TRBV11-2; CDR3: CAVPGAATYNEQFF; DNA: TGTGCCGTACCGGGAGCGGCCACCTACAATGAGCAGTTCTTC
D: .; J: TRBJ1-2; size: .; V: TRBV14; CDR3: CASSLFRTDYGYTF; DNA: TGTGCCAGCAGCCTGTTCCGGACAGACTATGGCTACACCTTC
D: TRBD1; J: TRBJ1-1; size: .; V: TRBV7-3; CDR3: CASSLGPGQGFEAFF; DNA: TGTGCCAGCAGCTTAGGCCCGGGACAGGGTTTTGAAGCTTTCTTT
D: .; J: TRBJ1-6; size: once; V: TRBV15; CDR3: CATSTERDVPLHF; DNA: TGTGCCACCAGCACGGAGAGGGATGTGCCCCTCCACTTT
D: .; J: TRBJ2-7; size: .; V: TRBV28; CDR3: CATTGFSYEQYF; DNA: TGTGCCACAACCGGGTTCTCCTACGAGCAGTACTTC
D: .; J: TRBJ1-5; size: .; V: TRBV9; CDR3: CASSVDGGRNQPQHF; DNA: TGTGCCAGCAGCGTAGACGGGGGTCGCAATCAGCCCCAGCATTTT
D: TRBD2; J: TRBJ2-5; size: .; V: TRBV9; CDR3: CASSPRLATRQETQYF; DNA: TGTGCCAGCAGCCCACGACTAGCGACGAGGCAAGAGACCCAGTACTTC
D: TRBD2; J: TRBJ2-7; size: .; V: TRBV28; CDR3: CASSLVEAGGYTYEQYF; DNA: TGTGCCAGCAGTTTAGTCGAAGCGGGGGGCTATACCTACGAGCAGTACTTC
D: .; J: TRBJ2-1; size: .; V: TRBV29-1; CDR3: CSACHSSYNEQFF; DNA: TGCAGCGCATGCCATAGCTCCTACAATGAGCAGTTCTTC
D: TRBD2; J: TRBJ2-3; size: .; V: TRBV24-1; CDR3: CATSDFAGGLEDTQYF; DNA: TGTGCCACCAGTGATTTCGCGGGGGGGCTTGAAGATACGCAGTATTTT
D: .; J: TRBJ1-5; size: .; V: TRBV5-6; CDR3: CASSLSHNQPQHF; DNA: TGTGCCAGCAGCTTGTCCCACAATCAGCCCCAGCATTTT
D: .; J: TRBJ1-4; size: .; V: TRBV5-5; CDR3: CASSYVGQSNEKLFF; DNA: TGTGCCAGCAGCTATGTAGGACAGTCTAATGAAAAACTGTTTTTT
D: TRBD2; J: TRBJ2-7; size: .; V: TRBV19; CDR3: CASSIMASGTHEQYF; DNA: TGTGCCAGTAGTATTATGGCTAGCGGGACCCACGAGCAGTACTTC
D: .; J: TRBJ1-5; size: .; V: TRBV11-2; CDR3: CASSLGRGPQHF; DNA: TGTGCCAGCAGCTTAGGCCGGGGGCCCCAGCATTTT
D: .; J: TRBJ1-2; size: .; V: TRBV7-2; CDR3: CASSLRPGPPYGYTF; DNA: TGTGCCAGCAGCTTACGGCCAGGCCCTCCCTATGGCTACACCTTC
D: .; J: TRBJ2-1; size: .; V: TRBV7-3; CDR3: CANRVLTGNEQFF; DNA: TGTGCAAACAGGGTTCTAACCGGGAATGAGCAGTTCTTC
D: .; J: TRBJ2-2; size: .; V: TRBV12-3/TRBV12-4; CDR3: CASSPYHTGELFF; DNA: TGTGCCAGCAGCCCCTACCACACCGGGGAGCTGTTTTTT
D: .; J: TRBJ1-5; size: .; V: TRBV4-1; CDR3: CASSQESGQPQHF; DNA: TGCGCCAGCAGCCAAGAGTCGGGACAGCCCCAGCATTTT
D: TRBD2; J: TRBJ2-5; size: .; V: TRBV28; CDR3: CASSARGRGKETQYF; DNA: TGTGCCAGCAGTGCCCGTGGGCGGGGGAAAGAGACCCAGTACTTC
D: .; J: TRBJ2-2; size: .; V: TRBV28; CDR3: CASTSLNTGELFF; DNA: TGTGCCAGCACCTCTCTGAACACCGGGGAGCTGTTTTTT
D: TRBD1; J: TRBJ1-2; size: .; V: TRBV6-5; CDR3: CASTQQGSYGYTF; DNA: TGTGCCAGCACCCAACAGGGGAGTTATGGCTACACCTTC
D: TRBD1; J: TRBJ1-3; size: .; V: TRBV5-6; CDR3: CASSFAGTAGNTIYF; DNA: TGTGCCAGCAGCTTCGCCGGGACAGCCGGAAACACCATATATTTT